Reported below is one TCR beta chain. Antigen specificity is unknown. These data come from a study of post-analysis software for immune sequencing data. Whole-study results and caveats: In patients, four to six TRBV segments were more frequent than in controls, with TRBV5-6, TRBV5-1 and TRBV20-1 among them. Clustering by F measure revealed strong co-clustering among samples prepared together in one batch. Diversity measured as normalized Chao1 was significantly lower in multiple sclerosis patients than in controls.

This CDR3 region has 14 residues. Looked up from germline, CDR1 is LGHNA and CDR2 is YNFKEQ. V shed 0 bases and J shed 7 bases, with 10 bases lying between them. Unique molecular identifiers were built into the TCR beta cDNA libraries. TCRdb re-analysed the PCR reads in MiXCR, keeping a single row per CDR3 protein. This sample carries over 700,000 distinct CDR3 sequences, roughly 27% of them seen once, and the ten largest clones take around 0.6%. The TCR comes from a girl aged 10-17 years with multiple sclerosis. Sequences were obtained from blood. The chain uses TRBV4-2 and TRBJ1-5; D not resolved. In DNA, the CDR3 is TGTGCCAGCAGCCAAGAAGTAAGCGGACAGCCCCAGCATTTT. Translated: CASSQEVSGQPQHF.